This T cell receptor beta chain was identified in a study of shared clonotypes between healthy human individuals. CDR3 size: 15 residues. V dropped 0 bases and J dropped 3; count of bases not matched to a gene: 5. Germline CDR1 reads SGDLS; CDR2 reads YYNGEE. Assay: immunoSEQ multiplex PCR; the TCRdb copy retains only in-frame clones and omits some. Here the sample spans roughly 1.4 million clones, roughly 98.5% being singletons. Nashville, Tennessee was home to all donors, each a Caucasian adult. The TCR originated in a man aged 30 to 45 in good health. Sequenced input: naive CD4+ T cells sorted from blood. Subset denoted: CD45RA+ positively selected. This chain links TRBV9 with TRBJ1-2; 7 bases are shared with TRBD1. The CDR3 protein is CASSVASTGDYGYTF. CDR3 coding DNA: TGTGCCAGCAGCGTAGCATCTACAGGGGACTATGGCTACACCTTC.